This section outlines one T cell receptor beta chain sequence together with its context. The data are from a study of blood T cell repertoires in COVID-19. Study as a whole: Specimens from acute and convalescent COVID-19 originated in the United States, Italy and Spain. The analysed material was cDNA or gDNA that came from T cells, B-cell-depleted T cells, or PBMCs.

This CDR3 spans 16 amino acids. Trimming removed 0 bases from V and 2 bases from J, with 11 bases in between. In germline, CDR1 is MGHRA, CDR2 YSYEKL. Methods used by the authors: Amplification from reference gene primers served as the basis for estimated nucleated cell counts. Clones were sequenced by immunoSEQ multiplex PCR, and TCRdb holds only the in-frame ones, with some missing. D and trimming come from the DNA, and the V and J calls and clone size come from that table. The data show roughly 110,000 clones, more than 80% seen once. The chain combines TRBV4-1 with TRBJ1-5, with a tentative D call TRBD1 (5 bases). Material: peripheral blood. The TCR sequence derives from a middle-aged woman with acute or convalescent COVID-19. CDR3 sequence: CASSQERGMGNQPQHF. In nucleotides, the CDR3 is TGCGCCAGCAGCCAAGAACGGGGGATGGGCAATCAGCCCCAGCATTTT.